The T cell receptor (beta chain) described here comes from a study of blood T cell repertoires in COVID-19. As for the study in general: The origin of the acute and convalescent COVID-19 samples was the United States, Italy and Spain. PBMCs, B-cell-depleted T cells, or T cells provided the cDNA or gDNA that made up the material.

The CDR3 is made up of 15 amino acids. The V end lost 1 base, the J end lost 3 bases, and 13 bases lay between the germline ends. Per the germline V gene, CDR1 is LGHNA and CDR2 is YSLEER. Methods used by the authors: Scientists estimated how many nucleated cells there were by amplifying reference gene primers. Assay used: immunoSEQ multiplex PCR; TCRdb lists only in-frame clones, some missing. V, J and clone size were drawn from that table, and D and trimming were deduced from the DNA. The profile shows approximately 500,000 clones, around 85% of them singletons. This clonotype was obtained from a human donor in a cohort sampled during active COVID-19. The sample was peripheral blood. This chain uses TRBV4-3 with TRBJ2-7, with D perhaps matching TRBD1 (5 bases). CDR3 coding DNA: TGCGCCAGCAGCCAAGCCGACAGCCCGGACTACGAGCAGTACTTC. Translation gives CASSQADSPDYEQYF.